This T cell receptor beta chain comes out of a study of T-cell reconstitution after alpha-beta-depleted transplantation in children (dated by TCRdb to about 2016). A note on the overall study: Using TCR repertoire profiling, the study followed T-cell immune reconstitution in a quantitative way in children after TCRalphabeta/CD19-depleted allogeneic hematopoietic cell transplantation. Overall results and qualifications from the work: Over the following months the frequencies of hyperexpanded clones went down, and after one year T-cell counts and TCRbeta diversity were mostly credited to newly produced T cells. The apparently early recovery of alphabetaT-cell counts about two months after transplant reportedly depended on only several hundred rapidly expanded clones that came from non-depleted graft cells. In some patients, high TCRbeta diversity at day 60 was attributed to recipient T cells and intrathymic progenitors that had survived conditioning.

The treatment or condition label, as the study defines it: allogeneic hematopoietic cell transplantation with graft depleted of TCRalphabeta T cells and CD19 B cells. TCRalphabeta/CD19-depleted allogeneic hematopoietic cell grafts were given to the transplant recipients, all of whom were children. Libraries were built with PCR. These reads were obtained on an Illumina HiSeq 2500. To normalize quantification of the TCRbeta repertoire, the TCR libraries were built with molecular barcoding that relied on unique molecular identifiers. The raw public data were reprocessed by TCRdb itself: fastp quality trimming at Q25, MiXCR clonotype calling, in-frame beta chains only. Entries that share a CDR3 protein sequence are merged under the most common genes and DNA. The sample contains about 640,000 distinct CDR3 sequences, over 10% of them found a single time. The ten most abundant clones make up 2.2% of the sample.

In regard to this clonotype: Its antigen specificity is not known. No much larger clonotype is one base removed from it; base qualities were not supplied.

The clonotype was recovered from a male patient younger than 18 who had a stem cell transplant for acute myeloid leukemia, so the T cells may come from the graft donor. The material sequenced was PBMCs, mostly from graft donor cells, taken 360 days after TCRalphabeta/CD19-depleted stem cell transplant.

DNA sequence: TGCAGCGTTGAACCCCGAGGGTCAGAGACCCAGTACTTC. It translates as CSVEPRGSETQYF. The V and J genes are TRBV29-1 and TRBJ2-5, with TRBD2 as a weak D call on 5 bases. Measured from the cysteine to the phenylalanine, the CDR3 is 13 residues long. Only CDR3 DNA remains: 39 bases, in frame from the first base. CDR1 and CDR2 were assigned from the germline V gene as SQVTM and ANQGSEA. V sheds 2 bases and J sheds 4 bases, leaving 11 bases between their ends.